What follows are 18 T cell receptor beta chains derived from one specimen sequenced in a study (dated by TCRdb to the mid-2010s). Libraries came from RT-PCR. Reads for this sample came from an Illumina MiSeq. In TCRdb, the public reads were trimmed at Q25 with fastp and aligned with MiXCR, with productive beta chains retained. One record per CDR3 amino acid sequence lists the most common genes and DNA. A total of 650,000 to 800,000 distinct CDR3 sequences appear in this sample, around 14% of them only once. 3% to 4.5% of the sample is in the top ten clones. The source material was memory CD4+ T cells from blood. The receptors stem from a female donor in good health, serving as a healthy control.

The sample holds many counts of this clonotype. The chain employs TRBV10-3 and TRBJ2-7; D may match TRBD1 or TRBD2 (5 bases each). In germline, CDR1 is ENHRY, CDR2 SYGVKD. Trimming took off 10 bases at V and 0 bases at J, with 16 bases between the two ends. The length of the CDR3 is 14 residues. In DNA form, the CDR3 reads TGTGCCACCACCGGGACGGAAAGCTCCTACGAGCAGTACTTC. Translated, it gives CATTGTESSYEQYF.

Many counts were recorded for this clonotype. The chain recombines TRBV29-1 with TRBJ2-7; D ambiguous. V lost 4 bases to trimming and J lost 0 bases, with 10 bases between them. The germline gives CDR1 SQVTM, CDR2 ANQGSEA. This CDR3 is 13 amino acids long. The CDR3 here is CSVAKDYSYEQYF. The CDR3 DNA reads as TGCAGCGTTGCCAAGGATTACTCCTACGAGCAGTACTTC.

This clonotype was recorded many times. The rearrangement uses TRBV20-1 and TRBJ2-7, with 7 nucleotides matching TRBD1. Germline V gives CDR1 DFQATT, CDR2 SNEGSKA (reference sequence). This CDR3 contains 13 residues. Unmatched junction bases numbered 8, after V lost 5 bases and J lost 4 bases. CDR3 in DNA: TGCAGTGCTCAGGCACAGGGGCTGTACGAGCAGTACTTC. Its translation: CSAQAQGLYEQYF.

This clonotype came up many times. The CDR3 loop reads CATSDGTIMNTEAFF. The CDR3, as DNA: TGTGCCACCAGTGACGGGACAATTATGAACACTGAAGCTTTCTTT. The chain joins TRBV24-1 to TRBJ1-1; D possibly corresponds to TRBD1 (6 bases). Trimming took off 4 bases at V and 0 bases at J, with 11 bases between the two ends. CDR3 length: 15 residues. The germline gives CDR1 KGHDR, CDR2 SFDVKD.

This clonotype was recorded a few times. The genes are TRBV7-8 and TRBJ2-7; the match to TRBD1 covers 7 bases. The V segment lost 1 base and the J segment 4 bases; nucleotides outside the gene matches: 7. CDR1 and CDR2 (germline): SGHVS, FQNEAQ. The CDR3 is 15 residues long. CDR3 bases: TGTGCCAGCAGCTTAGGGTCAGGGGGTTTTTACGAGCAGTACTTC. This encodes CASSLGSGGFYEQYF. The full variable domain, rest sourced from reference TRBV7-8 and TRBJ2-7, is GAGVSQSPRYKVAKRGQDVALRCDPISGHVSLFWYQQALGQGPEFLTYFQNEAQLDKSGLPSDRFFAERPEGSVSTLKIQRTQQEDSAVYLCASSLGSGGFYEQYFGPGTRLTVT.

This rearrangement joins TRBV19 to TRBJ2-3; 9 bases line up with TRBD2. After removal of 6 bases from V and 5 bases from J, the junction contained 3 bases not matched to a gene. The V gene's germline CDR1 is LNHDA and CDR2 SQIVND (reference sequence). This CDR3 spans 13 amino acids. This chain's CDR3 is CASRRTSEDTQYF. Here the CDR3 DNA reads TGTGCCAGTAGGCGGACTAGCGAAGATACGCAGTATTTT.

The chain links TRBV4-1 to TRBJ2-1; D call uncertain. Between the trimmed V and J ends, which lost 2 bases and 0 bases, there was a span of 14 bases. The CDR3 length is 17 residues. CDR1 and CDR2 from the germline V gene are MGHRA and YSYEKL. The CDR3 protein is CASSQKIQPSSYNEQFF. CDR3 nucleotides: TGCGCCAGCAGCCAAAAGATCCAACCGAGCTCCTACAATGAGCAGTTCTTC.

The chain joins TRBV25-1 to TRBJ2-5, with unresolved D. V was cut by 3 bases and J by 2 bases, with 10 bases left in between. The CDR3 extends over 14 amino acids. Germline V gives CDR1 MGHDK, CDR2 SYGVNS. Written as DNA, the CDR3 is TGTGCCAGCAGTGATTCGGTGGCGCAAGAGACCCAGTACTTC. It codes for CASSDSVAQETQYF. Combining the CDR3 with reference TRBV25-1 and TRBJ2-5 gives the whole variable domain EADIYQTPRYLVIGTGKKITLECSQTMGHDKMYWYQQDPGMELHLIHYSYGVNSTEKGDLSSESTVSRIRTEHFPLTLESARPSHTSQYLCASSDSVAQETQYFGPGTRLLVL.

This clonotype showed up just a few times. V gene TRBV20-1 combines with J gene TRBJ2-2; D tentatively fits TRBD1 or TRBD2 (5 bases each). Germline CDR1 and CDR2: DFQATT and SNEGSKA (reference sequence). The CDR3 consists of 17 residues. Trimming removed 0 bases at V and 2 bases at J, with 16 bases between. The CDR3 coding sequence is TGCAGTGCTAGAGATTTGGGACGCGCTACAAACACCGGGGAGCTGTTTTTT. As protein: CSARDLGRATNTGELFF.

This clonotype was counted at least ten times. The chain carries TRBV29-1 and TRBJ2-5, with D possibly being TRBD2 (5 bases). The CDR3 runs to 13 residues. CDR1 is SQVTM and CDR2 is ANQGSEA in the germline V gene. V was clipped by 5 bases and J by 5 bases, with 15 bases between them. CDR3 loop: CSVQAGGGETQYF. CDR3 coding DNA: TGCAGCGTTCAGGCGGGCGGTGGGGAGACCCAGTACTTC.

The CDR3 sequence is CASSQETSGGADEQFF. The DNA of the CDR3 is TGTGCCAGCAGCCAAGAGACTAGCGGGGGGGCAGATGAGCAGTTCTTC. The gene calls are TRBV3-1 and TRBJ2-1, with TRBD2 matching 14 bases. Per germline, CDR1 LGHDT and CDR2 YNNKEL (reference sequence). The trim removed 0 bases at V and 8 bases at J, leaving 3 bases unmatched. The CDR3 runs 16 residues.

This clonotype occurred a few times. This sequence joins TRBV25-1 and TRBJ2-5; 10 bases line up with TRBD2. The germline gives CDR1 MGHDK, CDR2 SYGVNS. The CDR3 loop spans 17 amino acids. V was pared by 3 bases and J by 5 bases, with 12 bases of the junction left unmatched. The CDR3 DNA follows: TGTGCCAGCAGTGAGCACCTAGCGGGAGTTGGAGGGGAGACCCAGTACTTC. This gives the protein CASSEHLAGVGGETQYF.

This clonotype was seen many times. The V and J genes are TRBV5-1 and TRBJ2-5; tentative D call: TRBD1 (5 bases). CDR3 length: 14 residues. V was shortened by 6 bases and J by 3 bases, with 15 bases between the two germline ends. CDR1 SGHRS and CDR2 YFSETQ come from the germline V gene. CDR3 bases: TGCGCCAGCAACTTCGGACAAAACGAAGAGACCCAGTACTTC. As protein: CASNFGQNEETQYF.

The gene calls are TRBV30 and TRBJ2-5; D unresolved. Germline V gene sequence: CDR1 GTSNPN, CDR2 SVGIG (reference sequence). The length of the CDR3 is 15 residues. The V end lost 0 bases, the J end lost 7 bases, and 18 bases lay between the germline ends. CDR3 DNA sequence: TGTGCCTGGAGTGTACAACAGACCGCCTTGGGGACCCAGTACTTC. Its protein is CAWSVQQTALGTQYF.

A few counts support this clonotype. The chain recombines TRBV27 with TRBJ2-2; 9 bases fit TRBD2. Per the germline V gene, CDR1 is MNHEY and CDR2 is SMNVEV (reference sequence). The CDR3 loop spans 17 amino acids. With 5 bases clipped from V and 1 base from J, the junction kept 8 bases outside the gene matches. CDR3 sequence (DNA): TGTGCCAGCAGTGGGCAAGGGACTAGCAAGAACACCGGGGAGCTGTTTTTT. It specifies CASSGQGTSKNTGELFF.

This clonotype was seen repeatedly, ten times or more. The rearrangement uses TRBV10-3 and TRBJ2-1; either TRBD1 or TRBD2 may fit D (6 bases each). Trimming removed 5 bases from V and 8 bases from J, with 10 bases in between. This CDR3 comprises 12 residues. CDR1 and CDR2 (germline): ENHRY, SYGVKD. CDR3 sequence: CAISRGLDEQFF. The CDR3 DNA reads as TGTGCCATCAGTCGGGGGCTAGATGAGCAGTTCTTC.

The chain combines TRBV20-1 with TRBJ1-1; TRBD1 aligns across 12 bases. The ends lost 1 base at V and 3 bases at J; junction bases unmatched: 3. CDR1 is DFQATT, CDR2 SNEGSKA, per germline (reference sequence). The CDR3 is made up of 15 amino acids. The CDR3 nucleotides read TGCAGTGCTAGAGTCCGGGACAGGGGGCACACTGAAGCTTTCTTT. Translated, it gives CSARVRDRGHTEAFF.

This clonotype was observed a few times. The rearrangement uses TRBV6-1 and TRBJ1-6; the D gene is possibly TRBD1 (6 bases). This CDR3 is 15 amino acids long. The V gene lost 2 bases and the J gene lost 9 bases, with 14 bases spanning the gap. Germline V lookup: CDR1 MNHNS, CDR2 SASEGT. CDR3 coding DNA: TGTGCCAGCAGTGAAAGGGGCAGGGGTGGTTCACCCCTCCACTTT. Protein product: CASSERGRGGSPLHF.